This T cell receptor (beta chain) is from a study of cytomegalovirus exposure and HLA in healthy donors. On this clone itself: Its antigen is unidentified.

In germline, CDR1 is SEHNR, CDR2 FQNEAQ (reference sequence). With V trimmed by 5 bases and J by 6 bases, 4 bases remained unmatched. This CDR3 contains 16 residues. The PCR ran on 60 Vbeta and 13 Jbeta primers. Sequenced by immunoSEQ multiplex PCR; TCRdb stores in-frame clones only, minus some. The table has some 130,000 clones, roughly 80% seen once. Regarding the study as a whole: Exclusion applied to some V segments, including TRBV6-2 and TRBV6-3, as they were indistinguishable. In an earlier analysis, productive rearrangement rates for most beta V segments clustered near 87% or 30%. A few of the chains that were CMV-associated were confirmed in vitro to be specific for CMV antigens.

The specimen sequenced was PBMCs. V gene TRBV7-9 combines with J gene TRBJ2-2; 15 bases are a match to TRBD2. This TCR was sampled from a man aged 30 to 39 in good health and CMV-seronegative. The CDR3 region has the DNA TGTGCCAGCAGCCCCGGACTAGCGGGAGGGTCCGGGGAGCTGTTTTTT. It encodes CASSPGLAGGSGELFF. Complete variable domain (other parts from reference TRBV7-9 and TRBJ2-2): DTGVSQNPRHKITKRGQNVTFRCDPISEHNRLYWYRQTLGQGPEFLTYFQNEAQLEKSRLLSDRFSAERPKGSFSTLEIQRTEQGDSAMYLCASSPGLAGGSGELFFGEGSRLTVL.